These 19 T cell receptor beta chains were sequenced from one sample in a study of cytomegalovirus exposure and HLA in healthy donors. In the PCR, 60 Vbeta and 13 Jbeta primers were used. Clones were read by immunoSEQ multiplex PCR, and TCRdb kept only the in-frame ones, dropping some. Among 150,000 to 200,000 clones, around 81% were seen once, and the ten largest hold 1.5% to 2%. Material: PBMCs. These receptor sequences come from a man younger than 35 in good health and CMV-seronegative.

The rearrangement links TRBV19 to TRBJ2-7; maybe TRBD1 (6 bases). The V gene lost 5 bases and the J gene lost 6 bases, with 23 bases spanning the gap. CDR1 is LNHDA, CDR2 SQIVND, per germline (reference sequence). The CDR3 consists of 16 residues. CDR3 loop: CASSAPGHGERTEQYF. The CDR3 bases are TGTGCCAGTAGTGCTCCGGGACATGGAGAACGGACCGAGCAGTACTTC. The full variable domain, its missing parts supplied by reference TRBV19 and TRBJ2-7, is DGGITQSPKYLFRKEGQNVTLSCEQNLNHDAMYWYRQDPGQGLRLIYYSQIVNDFQKGDIAEGYSVSREKKESFPLTVTSAQKNPTAFYLCASSAPGHGERTEQYFGPGTRLTVT.

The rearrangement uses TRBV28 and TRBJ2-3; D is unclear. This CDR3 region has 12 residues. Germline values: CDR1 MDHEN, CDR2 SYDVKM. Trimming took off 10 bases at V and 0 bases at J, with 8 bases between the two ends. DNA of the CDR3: TGTGCCATTGAAACTAGCACAGATACGCAGTATTTT. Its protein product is CAIETSTDTQYF.

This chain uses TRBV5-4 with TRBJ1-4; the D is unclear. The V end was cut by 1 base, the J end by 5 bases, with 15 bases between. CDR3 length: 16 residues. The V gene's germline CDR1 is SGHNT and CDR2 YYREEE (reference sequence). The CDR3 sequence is CASSLYFGVGNEKLFF. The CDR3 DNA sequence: TGTGCCAGCAGCTTGTACTTCGGGGTGGGAAATGAAAAACTGTTTTTT.

Here the CDR3 reads CASRRTGAWDEQFF. The CDR3 bases are TGTGCCAGCAGACGGACAGGGGCGTGGGATGAGCAGTTCTTC. This chain uses TRBV5-4 with TRBJ2-1, with 9 bases lining up with TRBD1. With V trimmed by 5 bases and J by 8 bases, 8 bases remained unmatched. The germline gives CDR1 SGHNT, CDR2 YYREEE (reference sequence). The CDR3 extends over 14 amino acids.

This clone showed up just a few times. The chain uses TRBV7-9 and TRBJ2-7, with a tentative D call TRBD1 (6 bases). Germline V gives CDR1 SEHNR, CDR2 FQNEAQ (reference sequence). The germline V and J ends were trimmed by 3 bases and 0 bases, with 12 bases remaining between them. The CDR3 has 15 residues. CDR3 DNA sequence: TGTGCCAGCAGCTTGGGGGACACAACCTCCTACGAGCAGTACTTC. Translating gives CASSLGDTTSYEQYF.

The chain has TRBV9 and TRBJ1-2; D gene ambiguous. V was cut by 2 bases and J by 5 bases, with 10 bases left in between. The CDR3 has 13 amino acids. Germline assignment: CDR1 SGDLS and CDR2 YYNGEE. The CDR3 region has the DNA TGTGCCAGCAGCGTGGAGGGAAGATATGGCTACACCTTC. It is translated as CASSVEGRYGYTF.

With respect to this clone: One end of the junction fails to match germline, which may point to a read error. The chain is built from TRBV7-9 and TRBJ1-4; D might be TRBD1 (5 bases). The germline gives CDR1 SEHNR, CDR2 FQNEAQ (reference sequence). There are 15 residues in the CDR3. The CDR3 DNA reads TGTTCCAGCAGTCCCAGAAGGGGCGAAGGGGAAAAACTGTTTTTT. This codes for CSSSPRRGEGEKLFF.

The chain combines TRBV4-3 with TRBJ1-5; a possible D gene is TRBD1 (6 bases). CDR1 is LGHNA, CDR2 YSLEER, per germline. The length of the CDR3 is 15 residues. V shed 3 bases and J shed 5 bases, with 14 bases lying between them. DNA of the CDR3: TGCGCCAGCAGCCAGACCCGGGACACTGATCAGCCCCAGCATTTT. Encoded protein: CASSQTRDTDQPQHF.

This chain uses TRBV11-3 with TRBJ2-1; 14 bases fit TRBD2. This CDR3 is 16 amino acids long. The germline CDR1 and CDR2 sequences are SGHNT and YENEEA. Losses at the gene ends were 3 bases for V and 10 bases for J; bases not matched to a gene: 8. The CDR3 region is CASSLTGTSGGSEQFF. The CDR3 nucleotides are TGTGCCAGCAGCTTGACCGGGACTAGCGGGGGCTCGGAGCAGTTCTTC.

DNA of the CDR3: TGTGCCAGCAGCTTAGTAGGCGGACAGGGGGACACAGATACGCAGTATTTT. Amino acids: CASSLVGGQGDTDTQYF. V gene TRBV7-8 combines with J gene TRBJ2-3; 10 nucleotides match TRBD1. Germline-derived CDR1 and CDR2 are SGHVS and FQNEAQ. The CDR3 has 17 amino acids. The ends lost 1 base at V and 2 bases at J; junction bases unmatched: 6.

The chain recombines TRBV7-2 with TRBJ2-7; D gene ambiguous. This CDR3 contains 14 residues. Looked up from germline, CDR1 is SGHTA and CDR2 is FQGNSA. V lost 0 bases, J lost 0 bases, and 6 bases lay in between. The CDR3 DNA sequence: TGTGCCAGCAGCTTAGCTTCTAGCTCCTACGAGCAGTACTTC. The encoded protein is CASSLASSSYEQYF. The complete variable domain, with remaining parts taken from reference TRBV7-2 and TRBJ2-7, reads GAGVSQSPSNKVTEKGKDVELRCDPISGHTALYWYRQSLGQGLEFLIYFQGNSAPDKSGLPSDRFSAERTGGSVSTLTIQRTQQEDSAVYLCASSLASSSYEQYFGPGTRLTVT.

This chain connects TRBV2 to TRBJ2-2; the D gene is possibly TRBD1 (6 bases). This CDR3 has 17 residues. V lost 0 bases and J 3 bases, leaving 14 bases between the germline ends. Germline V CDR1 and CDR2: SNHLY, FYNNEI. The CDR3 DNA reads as TGTGCCAGCAGTGAAGCGCAAGGACAGCTATACACCGGGGAGCTGTTTTTT. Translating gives CASSEAQGQLYTGELFF.

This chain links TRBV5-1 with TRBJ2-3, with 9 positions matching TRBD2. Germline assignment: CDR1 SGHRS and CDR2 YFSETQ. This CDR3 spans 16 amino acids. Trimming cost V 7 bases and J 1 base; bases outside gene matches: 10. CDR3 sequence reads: CASQLASGGRTDTQYF. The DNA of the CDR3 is TGCGCCAGCCAATTGGCGAGCGGGGGGCGCACAGATACGCAGTATTTT.

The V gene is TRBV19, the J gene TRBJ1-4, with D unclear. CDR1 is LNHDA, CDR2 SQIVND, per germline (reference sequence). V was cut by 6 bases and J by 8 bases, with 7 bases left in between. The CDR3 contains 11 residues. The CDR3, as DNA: TGTGCCAGTAGGAGGGCGGAAAAACTGTTTTTT. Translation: CASRRAEKLFF.

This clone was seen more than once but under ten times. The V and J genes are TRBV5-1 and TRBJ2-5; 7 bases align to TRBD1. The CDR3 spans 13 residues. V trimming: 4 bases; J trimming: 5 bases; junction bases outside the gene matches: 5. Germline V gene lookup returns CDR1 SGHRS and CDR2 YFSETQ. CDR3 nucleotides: TGCGCCAGCAGCCACGACAGGGTTGAGACCCAGTACTTC. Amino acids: CASSHDRVETQYF.

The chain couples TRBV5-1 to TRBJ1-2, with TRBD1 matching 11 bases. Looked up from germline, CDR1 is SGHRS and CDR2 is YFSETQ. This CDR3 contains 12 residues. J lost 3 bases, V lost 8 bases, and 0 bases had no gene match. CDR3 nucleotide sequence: TGCGCCAGGGGACAGGGGGACTATGGCTACACCTTC. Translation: CARGQGDYGYTF.

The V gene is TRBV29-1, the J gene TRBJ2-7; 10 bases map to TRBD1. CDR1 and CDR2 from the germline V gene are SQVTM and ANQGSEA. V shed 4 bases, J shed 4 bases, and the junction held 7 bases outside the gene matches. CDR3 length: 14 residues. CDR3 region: CSVVRGQGSYEQYF. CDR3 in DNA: TGCAGCGTTGTAAGGGGACAGGGGTCTTACGAGCAGTACTTC.

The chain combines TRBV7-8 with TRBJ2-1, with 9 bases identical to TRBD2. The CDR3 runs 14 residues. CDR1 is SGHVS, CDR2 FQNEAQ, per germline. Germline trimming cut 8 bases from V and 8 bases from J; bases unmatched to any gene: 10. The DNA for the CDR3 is TGTGCCAGCCTGAAGGCGGGGGGGTGGTATGAGCAGTTCTTC. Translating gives CASLKAGGWYEQFF.

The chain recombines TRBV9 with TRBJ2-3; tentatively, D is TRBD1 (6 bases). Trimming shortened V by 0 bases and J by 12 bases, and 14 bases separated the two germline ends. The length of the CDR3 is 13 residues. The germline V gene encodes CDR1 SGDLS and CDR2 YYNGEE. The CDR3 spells CASSVALDSLQYF. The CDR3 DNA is TGTGCCAGCAGCGTAGCGTTGGACAGCCTTCAGTATTTT.